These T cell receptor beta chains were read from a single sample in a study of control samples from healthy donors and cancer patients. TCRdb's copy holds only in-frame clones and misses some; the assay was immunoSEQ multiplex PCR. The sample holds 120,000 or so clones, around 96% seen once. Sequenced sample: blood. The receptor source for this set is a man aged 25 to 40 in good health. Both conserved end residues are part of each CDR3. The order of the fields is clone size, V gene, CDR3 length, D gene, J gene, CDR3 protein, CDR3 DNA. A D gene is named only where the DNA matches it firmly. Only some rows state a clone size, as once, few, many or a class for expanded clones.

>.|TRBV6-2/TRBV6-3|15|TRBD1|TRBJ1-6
CASSYQAGGGSPLHF
TGTGCCAGCAGTTACCAGGCAGGGGGCGGTTCACCCCTCCACTTT
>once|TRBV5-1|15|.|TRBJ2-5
CASSLGSGDQETQYF
TGCGCCAGCAGCTTGGGGTCTGGCGACCAAGAGACCCAGTACTTC
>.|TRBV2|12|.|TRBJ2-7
CASRARTYEQYF
TGTGCCAGCAGGGCCCGCACCTACGAGCAGTACTTC
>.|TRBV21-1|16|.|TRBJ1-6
CASSNKGTLYNSPLHF
TGTGCCAGCAGCAATAAAGGGACACTCTATAATTCACCCCTCCACTTT
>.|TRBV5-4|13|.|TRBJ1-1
CASSKDIYTEAFF
TGTGCCAGCAGCAAGGACATTTACACTGAAGCTTTCTTT
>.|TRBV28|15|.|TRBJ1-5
CASSLYRISNQPQHF
TGTGCCAGCAGTTTATATCGGATTAGCAATCAGCCCCAGCATTTT
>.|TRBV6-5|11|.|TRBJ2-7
CASSLNRVQYF
TGTGCCAGCAGTCTGAACAGGGTTCAGTACTTC
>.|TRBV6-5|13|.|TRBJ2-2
CASSYQTVGELFF
TGTGCCAGCAGTTACCAGACAGTCGGGGAGCTGTTTTTT
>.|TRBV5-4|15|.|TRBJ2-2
CASSLAGTVTGELFF
TGTGCCAGCAGCTTGGCCGGGACGGTCACCGGGGAGCTGTTTTTT
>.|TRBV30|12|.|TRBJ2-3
CAWSVLQDTQYF
TGTGCCTGGAGTGTACTTCAAGATACGCAGTATTTT
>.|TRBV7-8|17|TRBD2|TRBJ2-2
CASSFAGTSGNTGELFF
TGTGCCAGCAGCTTTGCCGGGACTAGCGGAAACACCGGGGAGCTGTTTTTT
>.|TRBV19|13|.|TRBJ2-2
CASSFGGPGELFF
TGTGCCAGTAGCTTCGGGGGGCCCGGGGAGCTGTTTTTT
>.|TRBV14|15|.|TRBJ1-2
CASSQDMRQHTGYTF
TGTGCCAGCAGCCAAGATATGAGACAGCATACTGGCTACACCTTC
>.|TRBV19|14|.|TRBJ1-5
CASSPEGRWQPQHF
TGTGCCAGTAGTCCAGAGGGCAGGTGGCAGCCCCAGCATTTT
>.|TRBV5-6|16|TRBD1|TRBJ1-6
CASSTLDRGLWSPLHF
TGTGCCAGCAGCACGTTGGACAGGGGGCTATGGTCACCCCTCCACTTT
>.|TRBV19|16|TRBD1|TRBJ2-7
CASSPRTGRFSYEQYF
TGTGCCAGTAGTCCCCGGACAGGCCGTTTTAGCTACGAGCAGTACTTC
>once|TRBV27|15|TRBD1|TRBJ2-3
CASSLSTGAEDTQYF
TGTGCCAGCAGTTTATCTACAGGGGCTGAAGATACGCAGTATTTT
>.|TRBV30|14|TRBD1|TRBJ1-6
CAWTRQGGFSPLHF
TGTGCCTGGACCCGACAGGGAGGATTCTCACCCCTCCACTTT
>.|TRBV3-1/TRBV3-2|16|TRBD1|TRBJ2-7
CASSRQGSPFVGEQYF
TGTGCCAGCAGCCGACAGGGGTCTCCCTTTGTTGGAGAGCAGTACTTC
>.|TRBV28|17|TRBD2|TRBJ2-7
CASSDPRGSGAIYEQYF
TGTGCCAGCAGTGATCCCCGGGGTAGCGGGGCAATCTACGAGCAGTACTTC
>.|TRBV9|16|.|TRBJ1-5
CASSVGGEVGNQPQHF
TGTGCCAGCAGCGTAGGGGGGGAAGTTGGCAATCAGCCCCAGCATTTT
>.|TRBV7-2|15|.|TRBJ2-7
CASRPRGGPSYEQYF
TGTGCCAGCAGGCCCCGAGGGGGGCCAAGCTACGAGCAGTACTTC
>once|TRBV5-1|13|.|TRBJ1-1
CASSLGGDTEAFF
TGCGCCAGCAGCTTAGGGGGAGACACTGAAGCTTTCTTT